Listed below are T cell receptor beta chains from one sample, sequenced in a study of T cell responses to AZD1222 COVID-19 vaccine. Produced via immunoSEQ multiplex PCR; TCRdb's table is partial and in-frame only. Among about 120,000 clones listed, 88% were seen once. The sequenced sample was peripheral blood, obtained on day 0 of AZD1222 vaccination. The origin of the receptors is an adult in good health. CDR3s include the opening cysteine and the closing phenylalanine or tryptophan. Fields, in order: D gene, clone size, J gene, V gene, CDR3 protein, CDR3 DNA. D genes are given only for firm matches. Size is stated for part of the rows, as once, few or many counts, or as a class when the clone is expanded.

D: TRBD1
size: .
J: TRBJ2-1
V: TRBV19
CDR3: CASSISGTGINEQFF
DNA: TGTGCCAGTAGTATATCCGGGACAGGCATTAATGAGCAGTTCTTC

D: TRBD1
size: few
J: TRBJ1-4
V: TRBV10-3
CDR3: CAISDRTGANEKLFF
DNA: TGTGCCATCAGTGACCGGACAGGGGCTAATGAAAAACTGTTTTTT

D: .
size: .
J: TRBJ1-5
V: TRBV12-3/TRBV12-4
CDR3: CASSPNQPQHF
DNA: TGTGCCAGCAGCCCGAATCAGCCCCAGCATTTT

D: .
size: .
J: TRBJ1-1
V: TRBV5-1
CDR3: CASSLGSGTEAFF
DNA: TGCGCCAGCAGCTTGGGAAGTGGCACTGAAGCTTTCTTT

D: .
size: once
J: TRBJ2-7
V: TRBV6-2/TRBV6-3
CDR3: CASSTRYGQGLREQYF
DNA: TGTGCCAGCAGCACGAGGTATGGGCAGGGCCTTAGGGAGCAGTACTTC

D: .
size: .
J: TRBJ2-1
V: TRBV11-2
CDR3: CASSSTRQDPNEQFF
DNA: TGTGCCAGCAGCTCGACCCGACAGGACCCGAATGAGCAGTTCTTC

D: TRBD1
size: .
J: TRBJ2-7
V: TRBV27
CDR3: CASSSPTTGRHEQYF
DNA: TGTGCCAGCAGTTCCCCCACGACAGGGCGGCACGAGCAGTACTTC

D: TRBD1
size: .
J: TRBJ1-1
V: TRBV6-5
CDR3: CASVAQGGSNTEAFF
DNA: TGTGCCAGCGTCGCACAGGGGGGTTCGAACACTGAAGCTTTCTTT

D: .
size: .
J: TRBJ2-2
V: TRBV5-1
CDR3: CASSGWTTSNTGELFF
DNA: TGCGCCAGCAGCGGATGGACTACGTCGAACACCGGGGAGCTGTTTTTT

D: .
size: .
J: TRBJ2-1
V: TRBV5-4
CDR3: CASSLAGFGPYNEQFF
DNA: TGTGCCAGCAGCTTGGCGGGGTTCGGCCCGTACAATGAGCAGTTCTTC

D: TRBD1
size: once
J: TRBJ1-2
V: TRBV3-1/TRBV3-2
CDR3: CASSQDLGTGYDYGYTF
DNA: TGTGCCAGCAGCCAAGATCTTGGGACAGGATATGACTATGGCTACACCTTC

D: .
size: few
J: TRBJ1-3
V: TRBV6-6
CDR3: CASSYRAGNTIYF
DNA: TGTGCCAGCAGTTATCGGGCTGGAAACACCATATATTTT

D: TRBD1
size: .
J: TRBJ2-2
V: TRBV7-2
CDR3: CASSSQGEIGGELFF
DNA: TGTGCCAGCAGCTCCCAGGGGGAGATCGGCGGGGAGCTGTTTTTT

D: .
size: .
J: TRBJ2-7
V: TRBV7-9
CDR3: CASSLGWAARGTEQYF
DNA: TGTGCCAGCAGCTTAGGATGGGCCGCCAGGGGAACCGAGCAGTACTTC

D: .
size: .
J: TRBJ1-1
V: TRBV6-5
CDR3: CASRTRKGTEAFF
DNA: TGTGCCAGCAGGACACGGAAGGGGACTGAAGCTTTCTTT

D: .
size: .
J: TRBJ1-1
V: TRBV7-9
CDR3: CASSYRGATEAFF
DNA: TGTGCCAGCAGCTACCGAGGGGCCACTGAAGCTTTCTTT

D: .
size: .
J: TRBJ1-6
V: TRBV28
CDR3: CASSSYMALGTYNSPLHF
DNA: TGTGCCAGCAGTTCTTACATGGCTCTTGGAACCTATAATTCACCCCTCCACTTT

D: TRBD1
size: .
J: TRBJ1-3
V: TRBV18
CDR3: CASSPGQGATGNTIYF
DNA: TGTGCCAGCTCACCGGGACAGGGGGCTACTGGAAACACCATATATTTT

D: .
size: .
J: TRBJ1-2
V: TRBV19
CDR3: CASSNPGHSLSANYGYTF
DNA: TGTGCCAGTAGTAACCCGGGACACTCTTTGTCTGCAAACTATGGCTACACCTTC

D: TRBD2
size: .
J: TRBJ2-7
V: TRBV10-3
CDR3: CAINPGLAGVYEQYF
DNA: TGTGCCATCAACCCTGGACTAGCGGGGGTATACGAGCAGTACTTC

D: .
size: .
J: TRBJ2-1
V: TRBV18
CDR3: CASSPQRYNEQFF
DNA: TGTGCCAGCTCACCACAACGGTACAATGAGCAGTTCTTC

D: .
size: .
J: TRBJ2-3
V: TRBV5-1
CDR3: CASSFGTSPGLGTDTQYF
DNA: TGCGCCAGCAGCTTCGGGACCTCCCCGGGTCTAGGGACAGATACGCAGTATTTT

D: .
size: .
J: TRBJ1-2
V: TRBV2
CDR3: CASSPAINYGYTF
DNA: TGTGCCAGCAGTCCCGCGATTAACTATGGCTACACCTTC

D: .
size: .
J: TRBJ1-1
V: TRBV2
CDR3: CASRPSAVNTEAFF
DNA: TGTGCCAGCAGGCCCTCGGCGGTGAACACTGAAGCTTTCTTT

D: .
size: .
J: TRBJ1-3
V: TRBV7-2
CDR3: CASSLLQNSGNTIYF
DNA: TGTGCCAGCAGCTTATTACAGAACTCTGGAAACACCATATATTTT

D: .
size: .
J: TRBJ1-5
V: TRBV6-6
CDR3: CASSYSGQGNQPQHF
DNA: TGTGCCAGCAGTTACTCGGGACAAGGCAATCAGCCCCAGCATTTT

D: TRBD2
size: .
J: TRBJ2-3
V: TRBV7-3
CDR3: CASSLTTSGTTNTQYF
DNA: TGTGCCAGCAGCTTAACGACTAGCGGGACAACGAATACGCAGTATTTT

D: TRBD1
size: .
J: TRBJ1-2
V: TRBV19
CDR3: CASSIVGQLNYGYTF
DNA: TGTGCCAGTAGTATAGTGGGACAGCTTAACTATGGCTACACCTTC

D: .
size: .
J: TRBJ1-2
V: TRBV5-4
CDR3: CASRREANYGYTF
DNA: TGTGCCAGCAGGAGGGAGGCTAACTATGGCTACACCTTC

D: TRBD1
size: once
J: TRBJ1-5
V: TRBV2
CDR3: CASSLLDRAGNQPQHF
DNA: TGTGCCAGCAGCCTTTTAGACAGGGCGGGCAATCAGCCCCAGCATTTT

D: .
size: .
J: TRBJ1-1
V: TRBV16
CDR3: CASSQGPQGMNTEAFF
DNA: TGTGCCAGCAGCCAAGGGCCCCAGGGTATGAACACTGAAGCTTTCTTT

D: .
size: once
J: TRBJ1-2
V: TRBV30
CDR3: CAWSVSGSYGYTF
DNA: TGTGCCTGGAGTGTATCAGGTTCCTATGGCTACACCTTC

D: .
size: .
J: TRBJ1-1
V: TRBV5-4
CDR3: CASSSSSMNTEAFF
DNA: TGTGCCAGCAGCTCGTCGAGCATGAACACTGAAGCTTTCTTT

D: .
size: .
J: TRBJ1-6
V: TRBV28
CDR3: CASSTSKGMWYNSPLHF
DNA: TGTGCCAGCAGTACGAGCAAGGGGATGTGGTATAATTCACCCCTCCACTTT

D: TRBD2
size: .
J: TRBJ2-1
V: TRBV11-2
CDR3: CASSFEGAGINEQFF
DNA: TGTGCCAGCAGCTTTGAGGGAGCGGGGATCAATGAGCAGTTCTTC

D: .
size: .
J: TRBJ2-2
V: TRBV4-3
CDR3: CASSQEIEWLADTGELFF
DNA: TGCGCCAGCAGCCAAGAAATAGAATGGTTAGCGGACACCGGGGAGCTGTTTTTT

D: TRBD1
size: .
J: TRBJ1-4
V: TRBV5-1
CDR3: CASSIPDRDEKLFF
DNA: TGCGCCAGCAGCATCCCGGACAGGGATGAAAAACTGTTTTTT

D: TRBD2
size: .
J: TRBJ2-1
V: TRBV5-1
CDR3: CASSSGTSGGNEQFF
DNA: TGCGCCAGCAGCTCCGGGACTAGCGGGGGGAATGAGCAGTTCTTC

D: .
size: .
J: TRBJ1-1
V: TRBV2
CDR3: CASSQGMNTEAFF
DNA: TGTGCCAGCAGTCAGGGGATGAACACTGAAGCTTTCTTT

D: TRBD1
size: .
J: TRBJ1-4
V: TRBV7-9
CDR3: CASSTRQGFNEKLFF
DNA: TGTGCCAGCAGCACCCGACAGGGATTTAATGAAAAACTGTTTTTT

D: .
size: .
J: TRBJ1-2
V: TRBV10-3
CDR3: CAISLDINYGYTF
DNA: TGTGCCATCAGTTTGGACATAAACTATGGCTACACCTTC